Following are 8 T cell receptor beta chains from one sample sequenced in a study of blood T cell repertoires in COVID-19. Sequenced by immunoSEQ multiplex PCR; TCRdb stores in-frame clones only, minus some. The sample contains over 250,000 clones, 80% to 95% of which appear only once. Input material: peripheral blood. These receptors originate from a person aged 18 to 35 with COVID-19, enrolled during active disease.

The chain is built from TRBV5-6 and TRBJ1-2; D is perhaps TRBD1 (6 bases). CDR1 is SGHDT, CDR2 YYEEEE, per germline. CDR3 length: 14 amino acids. Trimming cost V 2 bases and J 6 bases, with 14 bases left between them. CDR3 DNA sequence: TGTGCCAGCAGCTTTTATGGACAGACTAATGGCTACACCTTC. Encoded protein: CASSFYGQTNGYTF.

This rearrangement joins TRBV12-5 to TRBJ1-2, with 7 bases identical to TRBD1. In germline, CDR1 is LGHNT, CDR2 FRNRAP. V was clipped by 7 bases and J by 2 bases; unmatched bases: 10. The CDR3 runs to 15 residues. CDR3 coding DNA: TGTGCTAGTGCAATTGAAACAGGGGCAAACTATGGCTACACCTTC. It yields the protein CASAIETGANYGYTF. The entire variable domain, with the rest obtained from reference TRBV12-5 and TRBJ1-2, is as follows: DARVTQTPRHKVTEMGQEVTMRCQPILGHNTVFWYRQTMMQGLELLAYFRNRAPLDDSGMPKDRFSAEMPDATLATLKIQPSEPRDSAVYFCASAIETGANYGYTFGSGTRLTVV.

The J gene is TRBJ2-3, the V gene TRBV27; 7 bases are a match to TRBD1. The CDR3 is 15 amino acids. Looked up from germline, CDR1 is MNHEY and CDR2 is SMNVEV (reference sequence). V was pared by 6 bases and J by 4 bases, with 10 bases of the junction left unmatched. DNA for the CDR3: TGTGCCAGCAGCCTACAGACAGGGCCTCCAGATACGCAGTATTTT. Its translation is CASSLQTGPPDTQYF.

The rearrangement joins TRBV9 to TRBJ2-2, with a possible D match to TRBD2 (5 bases). This CDR3 is built from 14 residues. Germline lookup yields CDR1 SGDLS and CDR2 YYNGEE. V was shortened by 3 bases and J by 1 base, with 7 bases between the two germline ends. As DNA, the CDR3 is TGTGCCAGCAGCGCGAGGGTGAACACCGGGGAGCTGTTTTTT. Encoded protein: CASSARVNTGELFF.

The CDR3 DNA is TGCGCCAGCAGCCAAGATCTGTCGGGAGGAGGTGGAGATACGCAGTATTTT. Protein product: CASSQDLSGGGGDTQYF. The chain recombines TRBV4-3 with TRBJ2-3; 7 bases fit TRBD2. The germline CDR1 and CDR2 sequences are LGHNA and YSLEER. The length of the CDR3 is 17 residues. J gave up 5 bases and V 0 bases, and 11 bases lay outside the gene matches.

The chain uses TRBV9 and TRBJ2-2, with 8 bases identical to TRBD2. The CDR3 has 16 amino acids. Per the germline V gene, CDR1 is SGDLS and CDR2 is YYNGEE. Trimming removed 0 bases from V and 4 bases from J; junction bases left unmatched: 5. The CDR3 DNA follows: TGTGCCAGCAGCGTAGCGGGGGGGCCGAGCACCGGGGAGCTGTTTTTT. It encodes CASSVAGGPSTGELFF.

As DNA, the CDR3 is TGTGCCAGCTCACCCCCGGGACTAGCGACAAATGAGCAGTTCTTC. Translating gives CASSPPGLATNEQFF. The V gene is TRBV18, the J gene TRBJ2-1; 10 nucleotides match TRBD2. Germline CDR1 KGHSH, CDR2 LQKENI. Trimming cost V 3 bases and J 7 bases; bases outside gene matches: 6. There are 15 residues in the CDR3.

V is TRBV28 and J is TRBJ2-1, with a possible D match to TRBD1 (5 bases). CDR3 size: 14 residues. V lost 7 bases to trimming and J lost 0 bases, with 10 bases between them. The germline CDR1 and CDR2 sequences are MDHEN and SYDVKM. CDR3: CASTLGLSYNEQFF. In DNA form, the CDR3 reads TGTGCCAGCACGCTGGGGCTCTCCTACAATGAGCAGTTCTTC.